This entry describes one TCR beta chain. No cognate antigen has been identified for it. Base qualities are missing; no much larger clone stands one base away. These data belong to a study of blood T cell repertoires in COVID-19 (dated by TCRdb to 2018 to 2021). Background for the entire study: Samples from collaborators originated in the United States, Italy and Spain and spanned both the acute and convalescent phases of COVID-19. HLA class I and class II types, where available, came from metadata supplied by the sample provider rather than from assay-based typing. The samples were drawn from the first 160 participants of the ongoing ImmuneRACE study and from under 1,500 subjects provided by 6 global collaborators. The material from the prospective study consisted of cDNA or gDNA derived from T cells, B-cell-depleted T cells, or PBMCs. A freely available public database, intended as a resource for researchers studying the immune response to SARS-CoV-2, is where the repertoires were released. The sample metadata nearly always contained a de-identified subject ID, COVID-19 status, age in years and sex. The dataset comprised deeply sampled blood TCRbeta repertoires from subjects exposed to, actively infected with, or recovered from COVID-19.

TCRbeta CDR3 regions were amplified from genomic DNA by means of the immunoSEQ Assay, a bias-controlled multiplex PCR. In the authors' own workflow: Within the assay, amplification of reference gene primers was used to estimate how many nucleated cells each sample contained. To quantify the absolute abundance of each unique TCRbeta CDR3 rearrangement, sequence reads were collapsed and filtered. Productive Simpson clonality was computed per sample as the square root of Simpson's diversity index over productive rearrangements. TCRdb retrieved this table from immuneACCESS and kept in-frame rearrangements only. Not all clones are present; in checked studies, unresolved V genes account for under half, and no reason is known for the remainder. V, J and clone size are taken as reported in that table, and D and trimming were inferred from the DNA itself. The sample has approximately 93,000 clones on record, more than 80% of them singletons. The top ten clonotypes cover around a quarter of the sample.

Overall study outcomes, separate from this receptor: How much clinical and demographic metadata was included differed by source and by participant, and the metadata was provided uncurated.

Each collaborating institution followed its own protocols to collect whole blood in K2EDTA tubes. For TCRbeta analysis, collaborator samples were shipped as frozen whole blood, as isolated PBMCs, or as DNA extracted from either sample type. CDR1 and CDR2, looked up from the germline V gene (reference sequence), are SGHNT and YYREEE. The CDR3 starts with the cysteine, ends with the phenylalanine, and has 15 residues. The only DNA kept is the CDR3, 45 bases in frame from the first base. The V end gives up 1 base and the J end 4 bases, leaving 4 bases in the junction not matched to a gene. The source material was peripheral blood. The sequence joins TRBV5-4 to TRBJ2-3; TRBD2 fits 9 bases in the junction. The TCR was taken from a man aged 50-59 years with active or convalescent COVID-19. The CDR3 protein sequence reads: CASSLLAGLADTQYF. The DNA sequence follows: TGTGCCAGCAGCTTGCTAGCGGGATTAGCAGATACGCAGTATTTT.